This T cell receptor beta chain emerged from a study of shared clonotypes between healthy human individuals (dated by TCRdb to 2020 to 2022). In terms of the full investigation: The cohort included three men and a couple of women between 18 and 49 years of age. For each donor, CD4 naive and CD4 memory were each run on three plates, CD8 naive on two plates, and CD8 memory on one plate. Blood TCR repertoires of roughly five healthy adults were deeply sequenced to estimate repertoire size and the extent of clonotype sharing between individuals. To increase sequencing depth and limit assay-specific biases, different laboratories used diverse techniques to prepare libraries and sequence TCR repertoires. Each donor's leukapheresis produced roughly between roughly 0.94 and 9.5 billion PBMCs.

Using the deep immunoSEQ assay, multiplex PCR amplified TCR CDR3 regions from genomic DNA. Extracted genomic DNA from each cell subset was distributed evenly across all wells of several immunoSEQ 96-well plates, and each plate was treated as a replicate. For sorted subsets, roughly 200 ng of genomic DNA, equivalent to some 33,000 T cell genomes, went into each replicate PCR. The purified libraries were quantified using a Qubit 3.0 fluorometer, sized with a Bioanalyzer 2100, and then quantified again using the KAPA Library Quantification kit. Each immunoSEQ 96-well plate was sequenced on its own single-read 150-cycle Illumina NextSeq 550 flow cell. The study's processing was this. The immunoSEQ output contained only junctional sequences without quality scores, so filtering could not match that applied to full-length reads. To assign V/J genes and CDR3, sequences were annotated against IMGT germline references using PyIR, a Python wrapper for IgBLAST v1.9. Reads were removed for weak V/J assignments (E-value above 1e-6), missing CDR3, stop codons, out-of-frame junctions, or ambiguous translated residues. V3J clonotypes were defined as sequences sharing an identical inferred V gene, J gene, and CDR3 amino acid sequence. Percentage overlap between repertoires was computed as shared unique clonotypes divided by the size of the smaller repertoire. Richness of each repertoire was evaluated using RTK rarefaction, the Chao1 estimator, and Recon v2.1 estimates of unobserved clonotypes. For all TCRbeta clonotypes obtained by the gDNA method from a handful of donors, generation probabilities were computed with OLGA. In TCRdb, the immuneACCESS table is reduced to in-frame sequences with V and J assigned. These tables do not hold every clone; where another copy was compared, an unresolved V gene accounts for under half, and the others remain unexplained. V, J and clone size derive from that table, while D and trimming were established from the DNA sequence. The sample contains approximately 2,000,000 clones, 85% to 95% of them found a single time. Of the sample, approximately 0.39% is held by the ten largest clones.

For this clone: Its antigen has not been determined. Per-base qualities were not stored, and no clone one base away is much larger. The same CDR3 arises from other DNA sequences in this sample as well.

Donors were healthy HIV-negative adults with no recently reported acute infections or vaccinations. Every donor was a Caucasian adult residing in Nashville, Tennessee, USA. Magnetic negative selection was used to enrich CD4+ T cells, after which naive cells were positively selected on CD45RA and the negative fraction became the memory subset. Blood was obtained by leukapheresis, after which PBMCs were separated by Ficoll-Histopaque density gradient centrifugation and cryopreserved in liquid nitrogen vapor phase. Analytical flow cytometry was used to check the purity and quantity of each magnetically sorted T cell population. From each sorted fraction, genomic DNA was isolated and quantified by UV absorbance on a Nanodrop 2000c. From the germline V gene, CDR1 is MDHEN and CDR2 is SYDVKM. Trimming at the junction amounts to 4 bases on V and 6 bases on J, and the germline ends lie 9 bases apart. The CDR3 covers 13 residues, taking in both the cysteine and the phenylalanine. The retained sequence is limited to the CDR3, 39 bases, with the frame set at the first base.

Results the study describes overall, beyond this receptor: Sampling was restricted to blood, and TCR repertoires in tissue are likely to differ from TCR repertoires in blood. When a handful of donors were compared, the shared fraction of clonotypes was 5% to 6.5% for naive CD4, roughly 3.3% for naive CD8, 2% to 2.5% for memory CD4, and about 0.36% for memory CD8. Even with the large sequencing depth, rarefaction of the sorted-subset datasets indicated that sequencing was incomplete. The small number of donors limited the genetic and exposure-history diversity represented. Based on pairwise subsampling, the degree of clonotype sharing among donors was expected to be affected by sequencing depth. Compared with non-shared clonotypes, the clonotypes found in all four sorted-subset donors had higher generation probabilities. Naive subsets generally had larger estimated clonotype richness than memory subsets.

Sequencing input: naive CD4+ T cells from PBMCs. Explained via the paper, the cell subset or site label denotes: CD45RA+ positively selected. This receptor was obtained from a man between 18 and 35 years old in good health. Some clones in this sample may be carry-over from other donors' samples. Recombination joined TRBV28 with TRBJ2-2; there is no confident call for the D gene. In nucleotides, the sequence is TGTGCCAGCAGTTCGGGTGGAGCCGGGGAGCTGTTTTTT. This translates into CASSSGGAGELFF.